This passage covers 14 T cell receptor beta chains from one sample sequenced in a study of T cells in localized non-small cell lung cancer. Profiling relied on immunoSEQ multiplex PCR, and the TCRdb table lists in-frame clones only, not all of them. Seen here are around 26,000 clones, around 90% observed once, and the top ten hold less than 5%. The sequencing used peripheral blood, collected before any cancer treatment. The receptor source for this set is a female donor of 60 years or more with stage II squamous cell lung carcinoma.

The chain joins TRBV12-5 to TRBJ1-4, with a tentative D call TRBD1 (5 bases). CDR3 length: 15 amino acids. Trimming pared 5 bases from V and 3 bases from J, leaving 13 bases between. Germline loops: CDR1 LGHNT, CDR2 FRNRAP. Written as DNA, the CDR3 is TGTGCTAGTGGTCCCCCGCAGGGCTCTAATGAAAAACTGTTTTTT. Encoded protein: CASGPPQGSNEKLFF.

This chain uses TRBV10-3 with TRBJ1-1; unclear D gene. The germline CDR1 and CDR2 sequences are ENHRY and SYGVKD. The length of the CDR3 is 13 residues. The germline V and J ends were trimmed by 8 bases and 3 bases, with 13 bases remaining between them. This CDR3 reads CAIGELSDTEAFF. CDR3 DNA sequence: TGTGCCATCGGGGAACTGTCTGACACTGAAGCTTTCTTT.

The gene calls are TRBV6-6 and TRBJ1-2, with 7 positions matching TRBD1. The length of the CDR3 is 14 residues. J gave up 3 bases and V 0 bases, and 1 base lay outside the gene matches. Germline V gives CDR1 MNHNY, CDR2 SVGAGI (reference sequence). CDR3 DNA: TGTGCCAGCAGTTACTCAGGGGGCGACTATGGCTACACCTTC. Translation gives CASSYSGGDYGYTF.

Here the CDR3 DNA reads TGCGCCAGCAGCTTGGGGACAATGGGATACGAGCAGTACTTC. It translates to CASSLGTMGYEQYF. V usage is TRBV5-1 and J usage is TRBJ2-7; tentatively, D is TRBD1 (5 bases). Looked up from germline, CDR1 is SGHRS and CDR2 is YFSETQ. Trimming removed 0 bases from V and 4 bases from J, with 11 bases in between. This CDR3 region has 14 residues.

V and J are TRBV15 and TRBJ2-5; D is undetermined. With 0 bases removed from V and 7 bases from J, the gap between germline ends came to 6 bases. Germline CDR1 LNHNV, CDR2 YYDKDF (reference sequence). The CDR3 is 12 amino acids. The CDR3 DNA follows: TGTGCCACCAGCAGAGATGGTGGGACCCAGTACTTC. Translating it yields CATSRDGGTQYF.

V usage is TRBV18 and J usage is TRBJ2-5; no clear D gene. V was clipped by 0 bases and J by 2 bases, with 4 bases between them. CDR1 is KGHSH and CDR2 is LQKENI in the germline V gene. The CDR3 length is 13 residues. CDR3 sequence reads: CASSPPAQETQYF. DNA for the CDR3: TGTGCCAGCTCACCACCGGCGCAAGAGACCCAGTACTTC.

V gene TRBV2 combines with J gene TRBJ2-3; TRBD2 agrees at 8 bases. CDR3 length equals 15 residues. The V gene end was trimmed by 5 bases and the J gene end by 4 bases; junction bases not matched to a gene: 8. Germline values: CDR1 SNHLY, CDR2 FYNNEI. The CDR3 region is CASSSSGGWADTQYF. The CDR3 bases are TGTGCCAGCAGTTCCAGCGGGGGTTGGGCAGATACGCAGTATTTT.

This sequence joins TRBV4-1 and TRBJ2-1; 14 bases map to TRBD2. Trimming cost V 1 base and J 10 bases; bases outside gene matches: 15. The CDR3 contains 19 residues. The V gene's germline CDR1 is MGHRA and CDR2 YSYEKL. The CDR3 bases are TGCGCCAGCAGCCAAGGACTAGCGGGAGGGCCCCTCATAAGAAGAGAGCAGTTCTTC. It specifies CASSQGLAGGPLIRREQFF.

This rearrangement joins TRBV5-6 to TRBJ2-3; 13 bases map to TRBD2. Looked up from germline, CDR1 is SGHDT and CDR2 is YYEEEE. The CDR3 consists of 14 residues. J gave up 6 bases and V 4 bases, and 2 bases lay outside the gene matches. CDR3 bases: TGTGCCAGCAGCCGGACTAGCGGGGGCGATACGCAGTATTTT. Amino acids: CASSRTSGGDTQYF.

The chain couples TRBV6-1 to TRBJ1-1; D is perhaps TRBD1 (5 bases). CDR3 length: 16 amino acids. V lost 3 bases and J lost 0, with 14 bases in between. The germline gives CDR1 MNHNS, CDR2 SASEGT. The CDR3 DNA reads as TGTGCCAGCAGTGATGGGGGGAAGGGCCTGAACACTGAAGCTTTCTTT. Translating it yields CASSDGGKGLNTEAFF.

The chain combines TRBV29-1 with TRBJ1-2, with 8 nucleotides matching TRBD1. The CDR3 extends over 13 amino acids. Unmatched junction bases numbered 5, after V lost 4 bases and J lost 4 bases. Germline-derived CDR1 and CDR2 are SQVTM and ANQGSEA. For the CDR3, the DNA is TGCAGCGTTGTCGGACAGGGACCCTATGGCTACACCTTC. Amino acid sequence: CSVVGQGPYGYTF. Based on the CDR3 plus reference TRBV29-1 and TRBJ1-2, the full variable domain is SAVISQKPSRDICQRGTSLTIQCQVDSQVTMMFWYRQQPGQSLTLIATANQGSEATYESGFVIDKFPISRPNLTFSTLTVSNMSPEDSSIYLCSVVGQGPYGYTFGSGTRLTVV.

V is TRBV28 and J is TRBJ1-5, with 7 bases matching TRBD1. This CDR3 has 15 residues. In germline, CDR1 is MDHEN, CDR2 SYDVKM. The J segment lost 5 bases and the V segment lost 2 bases, leaving 6 bases of the junction unmatched. CDR3: CASSLGDREYQPQHF. The CDR3 bases are TGTGCCAGCAGTTTAGGAGACAGGGAGTATCAGCCCCAGCATTTT.

The chain combines TRBV30 with TRBJ1-6, with a tentative D call TRBD1 (5 bases). V was clipped by 4 bases and J by 13 bases, with 17 bases between them. This CDR3 spans 13 amino acids. Germline V gene data show CDR1 as GTSNPN and CDR2 as SVGIG (reference sequence). The DNA of the CDR3 is TGTGCCTGGATGACGGACGAGGGGTTCCCCCTCCACTTT. Translated, it gives CAWMTDEGFPLHF.

The gene calls are TRBV4-1 and TRBJ2-5; the D is unclear. With the DNA end fitting TRBJ2-7 better, the J assignment may be wrong. This CDR3 contains 13 residues. From germline, CDR1 is MGHRA and CDR2 YSYEKL. The CDR3 loop is CASSQIPSYEQYF. The CDR3 nucleotides read TGCGCCAGCAGCCAAATTCCCTCCTACGAGCAGTACTTC.